The T cell receptor (beta chain) described here comes from a study of memory CD4+ T cells and cytomegalovirus serostatus (dated by TCRdb to between 2018 and 2021). In terms of the full investigation: The roughly 33 healthy Belgian adults in the cohort included 9 who were CMV seropositive and about 24 who were CMV seronegative. To replicate a published TCR-based CMV serostatus classifier, the researchers sequenced the CD4+ memory TCRbeta repertoires of a Belgian cohort whose cytomegalovirus serostatus was known.

Via the germline V gene (reference sequence), CDR1 is LNHDA and CDR2 SQIVND. Trimming removed 4 bases from V and 0 bases from J; the gene matches leave 5 bases unexplained. The CDR3 numbers 15 residues from cysteine through phenylalanine. The DNA shown is the 45-base CDR3, in frame from base 1. The study at large found these results: The results were interpreted as suggesting that the CMV-associated TCR signature is largely present in the CD4+ memory repertoire. Of fewer than 200 previously reported CMV-associated TCRbeta sequences, 55 to 75 appeared in the CD4+ memory repertoires, each in one to five individuals. The original-framework classifier achieved a median bootstrapped AUC of 0.95 with a 95% CI of 0.76-1.00 on the Belgian cohort. Only CD4+CD45RO+ memory cells were sequenced, in contrast to the original study, in which naive and memory CD4+ and CD8+ populations were covered. For predicting CMV serostatus, the median bootstrapped AUC was about 0.94 using the original framework and almost 0.93 using a US-trained random forest.

Single viable CD3+CD4+CD8-CD45RO+ cells were sorted as memory CD4+ T cells on a FACSAria II. CMV serostatus was determined using a Roche Elecsys assay that detects serum IgG against CMV pp150, pp28, p38 and p52. After thawing, total CD4+ T cells were enriched by positive selection with CD4 magnetic microbeads. The samples came from a separate study whose specific focus was interrogating the CD4+ T cell memory repertoire. Following standard operating procedures, peripheral blood mononuclear cells were isolated and cryopreserved, while serum was kept at -80 degrees C. Staining used CD3-PerCP (BW264/56), CD4-APC (RPA-T4), CD45RO-PE (UCHT1) and CD8-Pacific Orange (3B5) antibodies, with Sytox blue excluding non-viable cells. The Quick-DNA Microprep Kit was used to extract genomic DNA from the sorted cells. TCRbeta DNA was amplified with the immunoSEQ hsTCRbeta kit following the manufacturer's protocol. An Illumina MiSeq instrument was used to sequence the TCRbeta libraries. Turning to the authors' computational methods: Following removal of out-of-frame sequences, approximately 2.1 million distinct TCRbeta sequences were retained, with an average of roughly 71,000 per individual. Each individual was scored using the number of 164 previously reported CMV-associated TCRbeta sequences that the individual carried and the total number of productive distinct TCRbeta sequences. A beta-binomial model was reimplemented in Python, and random forests from scikit-learn, run with default parameters, were trained on data from the US cohort. Classifier performance on the Belgian cohort was summarized as median AUC with percentile confidence intervals over 10,000 bootstrap iterations. TCRdb carries this immuneACCESS record with in-frame sequences only. Its versions omit some clonotypes, under half of them owing to an unresolved V gene in the studies checked, with the rest unexplained. The D gene and trimming were derived from the DNA, and the V and J assignments and clone size from that table. For this sample the table gives about 64,000 clones, of which roughly 80% were detected only once. Around 0.81% of the sample lies in the top ten.

Comments on this clone: The antigen it recognizes is unknown. Nothing much larger sits one base from this clone, and base qualities are not available.

The TCR sequence derives from an adult in good health and CMV-seronegative. The chain employs TRBV19 and TRBJ2-5, with 7 bases in between that match TRBD2. The sequenced material came from memory CD4+ T cells from blood. The DNA reads as follows: TGTGCCAGTAGTACGGGGGGATCGTACCAAGAGACCCAGTACTTC. The resulting protein is CASSTGGSYQETQYF.